The 14 T cell receptor beta chains given below trace back to one sample, sequenced in a study of T cell repertoires in cytomegalovirus infection. A single record per CDR3 protein comes from TCRdb applying MiXCR to the reads. The repertoire has more than 85,000 distinct CDR3 sequences, under 30% of them found once; the top ten carry about three quarters. Their antigens are not known. Sequenced material: CD8+ T cells from cultured PBMCs, taken from culture after CMV antigen stimulation. The receptors shown here come from a human donor in good health (CMV status not recorded). Some clones in this sample may be carry-over from other donors' samples.

The V gene is TRBV7-6, the J gene TRBJ2-3; the D is unclear. From germline, CDR1 is SGHVS and CDR2 FNYEAQ. V shed 3 bases and J shed 5 bases, with 9 bases lying between them. The CDR3 consists of 13 residues. The CDR3 spells CASSFAEGDTQYF. The CDR3 DNA is TGTGCCAGCAGCTTCGCCGAAGGAGATACGCAGTATTTT.

This chain links TRBV7-9 with TRBJ2-7; D might be TRBD2 (6 bases). V was clipped by 4 bases and J by 7 bases, with 17 bases between them. The V gene's germline CDR1 is SEHNR and CDR2 FQNEAQ (reference sequence). This CDR3 is built from 14 residues. CDR3 nucleotide sequence: TGTGCCAGCAGCTCCTCCGGGACTGGTTTGGAGCAGTACTTC. The encoded protein is CASSSSGTGLEQYF. The full variable domain, its missing parts supplied by reference TRBV7-9 and TRBJ2-7, is DTGVSQNPRHKITKRGQNVTFRCDPISEHNRLYWYRQTLGQGPEFLTYFQNEAQLEKSRLLSDRFSAERPKGSFSTLEIQRTEQGDSAMYLCASSSSGTGLEQYFGPGTRLTVT.

This clonotype showed up just a few times. The DNA of the CDR3 is TGTGCCAGTACCGGGAGTAACGGCGGCAATCAGCCCCAGCATTTT. It codes for CASTGSNGGNQPQHF. V gene TRBV19 combines with J gene TRBJ1-5; no clear D gene. The CDR3 consists of 15 residues. CDR1 and CDR2 from the germline V gene are LNHDA and SQIVND (reference sequence). V lost 7 bases, J lost 2 bases, and 15 bases lay in between.

V gene TRBV12-3 or TRBV12-4 combines with J gene TRBJ2-7; the D gene is possibly TRBD2 (6 bases). V lost 5 bases and J lost 0, with 17 bases in between. The CDR3 has 16 amino acids. The CDR3 spells CASSKSWDSYSYEQYF. The CDR3 DNA is TGTGCCAGCAGTAAATCCTGGGACTCTTACTCCTACGAGCAGTACTTC.

The genes are TRBV6-5 and TRBJ2-3; 9 nucleotides line up with TRBD1. The CDR3 totals 14 residues. CDR1 and CDR2 from the germline V gene are MNHEY and SVGAGI. Trimming removed 8 bases from V and 2 bases from J; junction bases left unmatched: 5. Written as DNA, the CDR3 is TGTGCCAGCGGCGGGGACAGGGCCACAGATACGCAGTATTTT. The encoded protein is CASGGDRATDTQYF.

Turning to this clonotype: With a much larger clone just one base away, this may be a read error. The CDR3: CASSESLGLNKDIQYF. Written as DNA, the CDR3 is TGTGCCAGCAGTGAATCCCTGGGGTTAAACAAAGACATTCAGTACTTC. The chain couples TRBV2 to TRBJ2-4; D gene uncertain. CDR1 is SNHLY, CDR2 FYNNEI, per germline. CDR3 size: 16 residues.

There are a few counts of this clonotype. The chain is built from TRBV28 and TRBJ1-1, with a tentative D call TRBD1 (5 bases). Deletions cut 4 bases from V and 5 bases from J, with 17 bases between. The CDR3 extends over 15 amino acids. CDR1 and CDR2 (germline): MDHEN, SYDVKM. For the CDR3, the DNA is TGTGCCAGCAGTTCACCAGGGATGGGTTGGACTGAAGCTTTCTTT. It encodes CASSSPGMGWTEAFF. The full variable domain, in which reference TRBV28 and TRBJ1-1 provide the parts outside the CDR3, is DVKVTQSSRYLVKRTGEKVFLECVQDMDHENMFWYRQDPGLGLRLIYFSYDVKMKEKGDIPEGYSVSREKKERFSLILESASTNQTSMYLCASSSPGMGWTEAFFGQGTRLTVV.

The rearrangement joins TRBV5-3 to TRBJ1-2; the match to TRBD1 covers 8 bases. TRBV5-3 carries the ORF label, with uncertain function. After removal of 8 bases from V and 6 bases from J, the junction contained 12 bases not matched to a gene. The CDR3 has 14 amino acids. The CDR3 region has the DNA TGTGCCAGCAGCCCGGGACAGGAAGACCATGGCTACACCTTC. Protein: CASSPGQEDHGYTF.

In its sample, this clonotype was seen a few times. CDR3: CASSEFPPGQALEGQYF. In nucleotides, the CDR3 is TGTGCCAGCAGTGAATTCCCCCCGGGACAGGCCCTTGAGGGCCAGTACTTC. V and J are TRBV28 and TRBJ2-5; 8 positions agree with TRBD1. Looked up from germline, CDR1 is MDHEN and CDR2 is SYDVKM. This CDR3 is built from 17 residues. Unmatched junction bases numbered 21, after V lost 5 bases and J lost 10 bases.

This clonotype was seen a handful of times. V usage is TRBV5-1 and J usage is TRBJ2-2; weak D call: TRBD2 (6 bases). The CDR3 spans 16 residues. Germline-derived CDR1 and CDR2 are SGHRS and YFSETQ. V gave up 3 bases and J gave up 7 bases, with 19 bases separating them. This chain's CDR3 is CASSSVGGPHIGELFF. The CDR3 bases are TGCGCCAGCAGCTCCGTCGGAGGGCCCCACATCGGGGAGCTGTTTTTT.

This clonotype was seen repeatedly, ten times or more. The rearrangement uses TRBV27 and TRBJ2-7, with a possible D match to TRBD2 (7 bases). Germline V lookup: CDR1 MNHEY, CDR2 SMNVEV (reference sequence). The CDR3 is made up of 14 amino acids. V lost 5 bases, J lost 5 bases, and 16 bases lay in between. The CDR3 here is CASSGGGRVHEQYF. CDR3 in DNA: TGTGCCAGCAGTGGGGGGGGCCGCGTCCACGAGCAGTACTTC.

There are a few counts of this clonotype. This sequence joins TRBV2 and TRBJ1-5, with a possible D match to TRBD1 (5 bases). V lost 8 bases to trimming and J lost 3 bases, with 14 bases between them. This CDR3 is 14 amino acids long. Germline V gene data show CDR1 as SNHLY and CDR2 as FYNNEI. CDR3 sequence reads: CASLLDSYNQPQHF. CDR3 DNA: TGTGCCAGCCTCCTTGACAGCTACAATCAGCCCCAGCATTTT.

CDR3 loop: CASSLARGSTEAFF. CDR3 bases: TGTGCCAGCAGTCTCGCGAGGGGAAGTACTGAAGCTTTCTTT. This sequence joins TRBV28 and TRBJ1-1; possibly TRBD1 for D (5 bases). V lost 5 bases to trimming and J lost 5 bases, with 15 bases between them. Germline V lookup: CDR1 MDHEN, CDR2 SYDVKM. CDR3 size: 14 residues.

This clonotype was counted many times. V and J are TRBV7-9 and TRBJ2-1; 7 bases match TRBD1. Germline V lookup: CDR1 SEHNR, CDR2 FQNEAQ (reference sequence). V lost 5 bases, J lost 10 bases, and 5 bases stayed unmatched. This CDR3 is built from 12 residues. CDR3 nucleotides: TGTGCCAGCAGCCTAACAGGGGACGAGCAGTTCTTC. Amino acids: CASSLTGDEQFF.